The source of this T cell receptor beta chain is a study of T cells in Graves' hyperthyroidism and ophthalmopathy. Authors of the study amplified TCR beta CDR3 regions from RNA transcripts. Primed by the HTBI set, a first-round RT-PCR was run on the TCR CDR3. TCRdb re-analysed the multiplex PCR reads in MiXCR, keeping a single row per CDR3 protein. The data show 600,000 to 650,000 distinct CDR3 sequences, around 15% seen once. Germline assignment: CDR1 DFQATT and CDR2 SNEGSKA (reference sequence). V was clipped by 5 bases and J by 6 bases; unmatched bases: 4. CDR3 length equals 13 residues. In its sample, this clonotype was seen many times. Newly diagnosed patients aged 18 to 65 had hyperthyroidism of under 2 months' duration. Criteria for exclusion of patients were uncontrolled infection, other autoimmune disease, pregnancy or lactation.

The sample taken for sequencing was blood. The chain is built from TRBV20-1 and TRBJ1-6; 7 bases line up with TRBD1. This clonotype was obtained from a woman in her 30s with Graves' hyperthyroidism. The CDR3 loop reads CSALNRGNSPLHF. Written as DNA, the CDR3 is TGCAGTGCTCTAAACAGGGGTAATTCACCCCTCCACTTT.